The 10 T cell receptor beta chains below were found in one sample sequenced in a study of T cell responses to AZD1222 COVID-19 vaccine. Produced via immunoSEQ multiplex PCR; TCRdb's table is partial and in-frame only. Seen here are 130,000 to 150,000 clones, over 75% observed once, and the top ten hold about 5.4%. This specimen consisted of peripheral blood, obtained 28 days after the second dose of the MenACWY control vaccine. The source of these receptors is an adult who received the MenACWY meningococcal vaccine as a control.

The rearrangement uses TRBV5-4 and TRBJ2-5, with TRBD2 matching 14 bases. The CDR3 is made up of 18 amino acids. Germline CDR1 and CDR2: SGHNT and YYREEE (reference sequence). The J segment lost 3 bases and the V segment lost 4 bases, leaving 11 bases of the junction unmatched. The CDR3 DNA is TGTGCCAGCAGCGCTCAGGGACTAGCGGGAGTTTGGGAAGAGACCCAGTACTTC. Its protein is CASSAQGLAGVWEETQYF.

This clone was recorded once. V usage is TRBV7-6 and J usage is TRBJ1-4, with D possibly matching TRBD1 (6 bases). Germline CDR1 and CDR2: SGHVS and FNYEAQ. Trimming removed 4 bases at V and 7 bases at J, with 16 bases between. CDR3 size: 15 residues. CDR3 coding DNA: TGTGCCAGCAGCTGGCGGGGGGCAGGGACTGAAAAACTGTTTTTT. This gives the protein CASSWRGAGTEKLFF.

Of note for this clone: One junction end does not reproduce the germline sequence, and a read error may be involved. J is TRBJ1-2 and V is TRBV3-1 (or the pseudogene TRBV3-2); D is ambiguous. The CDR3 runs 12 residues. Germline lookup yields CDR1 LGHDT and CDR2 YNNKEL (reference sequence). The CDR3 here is CASSHGERRFDF. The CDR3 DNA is TGTGCCAGCAGCCATGGGGAGAGACGATTTGACTTC.

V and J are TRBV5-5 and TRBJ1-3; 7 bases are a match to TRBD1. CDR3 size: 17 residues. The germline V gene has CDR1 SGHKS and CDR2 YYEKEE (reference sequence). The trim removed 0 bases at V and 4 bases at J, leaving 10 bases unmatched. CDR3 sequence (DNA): TGTGCCAGCAGCTTGGGGCCTACAGGGGTCGCCGGAAACACCATATATTTT. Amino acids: CASSLGPTGVAGNTIYF.

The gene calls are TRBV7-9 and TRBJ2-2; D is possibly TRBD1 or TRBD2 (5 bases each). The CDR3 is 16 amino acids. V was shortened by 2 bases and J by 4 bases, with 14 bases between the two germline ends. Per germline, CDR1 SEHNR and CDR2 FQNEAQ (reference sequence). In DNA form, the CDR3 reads TGTGCCAGCAGCTTACGGCCAGGGAGTATCACCGGGGAGCTGTTTTTT. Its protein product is CASSLRPGSITGELFF.

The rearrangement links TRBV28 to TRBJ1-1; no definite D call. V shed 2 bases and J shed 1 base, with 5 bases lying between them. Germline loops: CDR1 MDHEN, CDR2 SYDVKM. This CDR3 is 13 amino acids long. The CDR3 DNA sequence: TGTGCCAGCAGTTTAGGGCAGAACACTGAAGCTTTCTTT. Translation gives CASSLGQNTEAFF.

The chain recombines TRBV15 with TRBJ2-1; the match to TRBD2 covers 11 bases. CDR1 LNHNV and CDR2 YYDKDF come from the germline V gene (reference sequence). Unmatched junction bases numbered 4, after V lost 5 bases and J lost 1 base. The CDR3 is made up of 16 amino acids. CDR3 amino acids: CATSRRTSGSYNEQFF. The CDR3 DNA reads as TGTGCCACCAGCCGGAGGACTAGCGGGTCCTACAATGAGCAGTTCTTC.

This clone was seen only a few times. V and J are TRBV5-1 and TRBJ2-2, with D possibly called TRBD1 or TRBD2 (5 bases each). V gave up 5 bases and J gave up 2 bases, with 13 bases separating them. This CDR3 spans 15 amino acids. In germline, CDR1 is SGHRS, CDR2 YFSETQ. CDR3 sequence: CASSRDLINTGELFF. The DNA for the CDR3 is TGCGCCAGCAGTCGGGACCTAATTAACACCGGGGAGCTGTTTTTT.

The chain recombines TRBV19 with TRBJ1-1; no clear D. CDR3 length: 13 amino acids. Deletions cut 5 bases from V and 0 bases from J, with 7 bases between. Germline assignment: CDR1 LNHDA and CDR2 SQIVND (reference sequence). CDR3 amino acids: CASSSYLNTEAFF. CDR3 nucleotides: TGTGCCAGTAGTTCATATTTGAACACTGAAGCTTTCTTT.

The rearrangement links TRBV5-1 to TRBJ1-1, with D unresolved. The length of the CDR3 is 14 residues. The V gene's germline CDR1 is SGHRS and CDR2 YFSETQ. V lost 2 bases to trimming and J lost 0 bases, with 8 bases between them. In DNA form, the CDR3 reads TGCGCCAGCAGCTTATCCCGCGTGAACACTGAAGCTTTCTTT. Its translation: CASSLSRVNTEAFF.